This T cell receptor (beta chain) was observed in a study of blood T cell repertoires in COVID-19. Across the study: Samples representing acute and convalescent COVID-19 were sourced from the United States, Italy and Spain. Sample material is recorded as cDNA or gDNA derived from T cells, B-cell-depleted T cells, or PBMCs.

Source study methods: It was from reference gene primer amplification that nucleated cell counts were estimated. Repertoires were generated with immunoSEQ multiplex PCR, while TCRdb's copy carries only in-frame clones and drops some. Clone size and the V and J calls come from that table; the DNA yielded D and trimming. Here the sample spans 200,000 to 300,000 clones, around three quarters being singletons. From germline, CDR1 is LNHDA and CDR2 SQIVND (reference sequence). There are 14 residues in the CDR3. V was clipped by 7 bases and J by 13 bases; unmatched bases: 14. This chain joins TRBV19 and TRBJ2-2; 8 nucleotides match TRBD2. The clonotype comes from a woman of 80 years or more with acute or convalescent COVID-19. The sequenced material came from peripheral blood. The chain's CDR3 is CASKGGGPIFVLFF. In nucleotides, the CDR3 is TGTGCCAGTAAAGGCGGGGGGCCCATATTCGTGCTGTTTTTT. Full variable domain (remainder filled in from reference TRBV19 and TRBJ2-2): DGGITQSPKYLFRKEGQNVTLSCEQNLNHDAMYWYRQDPGQGLRLIYYSQIVNDFQKGDIAEGYSVSREKKESFPLTVTSAQKNPTAFYLCASKGGGPIFVLFFGEGSRLTVL.